This section outlines one TCR beta chain sequence together with its context. Its target is not known. Sequenced by immunoSEQ multiplex PCR; TCRdb stores in-frame clones only, minus some. The sample lists about 36,000 clones; 70% to 80% were seen once. The record originates from a study of CD4 T cells in relation to SARS-CoV-2 and coronaviruses. For the study at large: Of the patients, 7 to 9 were male, a few female, two Hispanic.

Findings and limits, study-wide: Pre-pandemic and post-infection samples never came from the same donor. Culture-expanded clones reflect memory recall rather than primary priming during culture.

The CDR3 is 14 amino acids. The V end was cut by 5 bases, the J end by 0 bases, with 8 bases between. Germline V gene lookup returns CDR1 SGDLS and CDR2 YYNGEE. The sample was memory CD4+ T cells from PBMCs, cultured in vitro. The TCR was taken from an adult with COVID-19. The chain has TRBV9 and TRBJ2-2; D may match TRBD1 or TRBD2 (5 bases each). CDR3 in amino acids: CASRGPPNTGELFF. CDR3 in DNA: TGTGCCAGCAGGGGACCCCCGAACACCGGGGAGCTGTTTTTT.